The 10 T cell receptor beta chains presented below share a single source sample, sequenced in a study of T cells after yellow fever vaccination. TCRdb itself ran the 5' RACE reads through MiXCR, one entry per CDR3 protein. The sample holds approximately 160,000 distinct CDR3 sequences, approximately 6% seen once. Sequencing was performed on CD4+ T cells sorted from PBMCs, taken on the day of the first yellow fever vaccination. The receptors derive from a man between 18 and 29 years old who received the YFV17D yellow fever vaccine.

This chain uses TRBV4-3 with TRBJ2-1; either TRBD1 or TRBD2 may supply D (5 bases each). Germline loops: CDR1 LGHNA, CDR2 YSLEER. V dropped 2 bases and J dropped 8 bases, with 22 bases sitting between them. The CDR3 consists of 17 residues. The CDR3 region has the DNA TGCGCCAGCAGCCAACCCCCCCACCCGGGACCTTATGATGAGCAGTTCTTC. Translating it yields CASSQPPHPGPYDEQFF.

This clonotype occurred many times. This chain uses TRBV3-1 with TRBJ2-5, with TRBD1 matching 7 bases. The CDR3 length is 17 residues. The germline V gene has CDR1 LGHDT and CDR2 YNNKEL (reference sequence). The V gene end was trimmed by 4 bases and the J gene end by 2 bases; junction bases not matched to a gene: 13. The CDR3 DNA reads TGTGCCAGCAGCCGCCCTAGGGACAGATACCCACAAGAGACCCAGTACTTC. Protein: CASSRPRDRYPQETQYF.

This clonotype was detected ten times or more. The chain couples TRBV5-6 to TRBJ2-3; 9 positions match TRBD1. With V trimmed by 1 base and J by 1 base, 1 base remained unmatched. This CDR3 is built from 15 residues. The germline V gene has CDR1 SGHDT and CDR2 YYEEEE. The CDR3 reads CASSLWTGGTDTQYF. In DNA form, the CDR3 reads TGTGCCAGCAGCTTGTGGACAGGGGGCACAGATACGCAGTATTTT. Full variable domain (rest looked up from reference TRBV5-6 and TRBJ2-3): DAGVTQSPTHLIKTRGQQVTLRCSPKSGHDTVSWYQQALGQGPQFIFQYYEEEERQRGNFPDRFSGHQFPNYSSELNVNALLLGDSALYLCASSLWTGGTDTQYFGPGTRLTVL.

This clonotype was detected ten times or more. The rearrangement joins TRBV27 to TRBJ2-1, with TRBD2 identical over 15 bases. The CDR3 length is 17 residues. V lost 5 bases and J lost 6; bases outside the gene matches: 8. Germline CDR1 is MNHEY and CDR2 is SMNVEV (reference sequence). In DNA, the CDR3 is TGTGCCAGCAGTACCCCGATGGGACTAGCGGGGGGCAATGAGCAGTTCTTC. This encodes CASSTPMGLAGGNEQFF.

This clonotype was seen many times. The gene calls are TRBV9 and TRBJ1-2; no firm D call. Trimming removed 3 bases from V and 4 bases from J, with 10 bases in between. Germline CDR1 is SGDLS and CDR2 is YYNGEE. The CDR3 covers 13 residues. Here the CDR3 reads CASSGGFGYGYTF. As DNA, the CDR3 is TGTGCCAGCAGCGGTGGATTCGGCTATGGCTACACCTTC.

This chain joins TRBV7-6 and TRBJ2-1; D uncertain. The CDR3 is 16 residues long. Trimming left V 1 base short and J 3 bases short, with 13 bases between. Germline CDR1 reads SGHVS; CDR2 reads FNYEAQ. Here the CDR3 DNA reads TGTGCCAGCAGCTTAGACAACCCCCTCCACTACAATGAGCAGTTCTTC. Its translation is CASSLDNPLHYNEQFF.

This clonotype was recorded many times. This sequence joins TRBV30 and TRBJ2-1, with D maybe TRBD2 (6 bases). The ends were cut back, 5 bases at V and 0 bases at J, with 11 bases in the middle. In germline, CDR1 is GTSNPN, CDR2 SVGIG (reference sequence). This CDR3 contains 14 residues. The CDR3 is CAWGGVSSYNEQFF. The CDR3, as DNA: TGTGCCTGGGGCGGGGTCAGCTCCTACAATGAGCAGTTCTTC.

This clonotype turned up a few times. This chain uses TRBV5-1 with TRBJ2-1; 9 bases agree with TRBD1. From germline, CDR1 is SGHRS and CDR2 YFSETQ. The J segment lost 7 bases and the V segment lost 4 bases, leaving 6 bases of the junction unmatched. The CDR3 spans 14 residues. CDR3 nucleotide sequence: TGCGCCAGCAGCCCGGGACAGGGAGGGAATGAGCAGTTCTTC. Residues: CASSPGQGGNEQFF.

There are many counts of this clonotype. The gene calls are TRBV5-1 and TRBJ2-5, with D perhaps TRBD1 (6 bases). V dropped 4 bases and J dropped 1 base, with 14 bases sitting between them. Germline V lookup: CDR1 SGHRS, CDR2 YFSETQ. The CDR3 totals 15 residues. The CDR3 nucleotides are TGCGCCAGCAGCCCCCAGGGGCCAACCCAAGAGACCCAGTACTTC. This gives the protein CASSPQGPTQETQYF.

The chain uses TRBV4-3 and TRBJ2-3; D is uncertain. V lost 1 base and J lost 3, with 5 bases in between. The germline CDR1 and CDR2 sequences are LGHNA and YSLEER. The CDR3 extends over 13 amino acids. The chain's CDR3 is CASSQAATDTQYF. DNA of the CDR3: TGCGCCAGCAGCCAAGCGGCTACAGATACGCAGTATTTT.